These T cell receptor beta chains were read from a single sample in a study of memory CD4+ T cells and cytomegalovirus serostatus. Assay: immunoSEQ multiplex PCR; the TCRdb copy retains only in-frame clones and omits some. The table lists approximately 46,000 clones, around 76% of them singletons, with about 1.1% in the top ten. Material: memory CD4+ T cells from blood. The receptors shown here come from an adult in good health and CMV-seropositive. Both conserved end residues are part of each CDR3. The order of the fields is CDR3 length, J gene, V gene, D gene, clone size, CDR3 protein, CDR3 DNA. A D gene is named only where the DNA matches it firmly. Clone sizes are given selectively: once, few, many, or a class where the clone is expanded.

cdr3_length: 16
j_call: TRBJ2-5
v_call: TRBV19
d_call: NA
clone_size: NA
cdr3_aa: CASSSLLGVVIETQYF
cdr3_nt: TGTGCCAGTAGTTCCCTTTTGGGGGTCGTGATCGAGACCCAGTACTTC

cdr3_length: 13
j_call: TRBJ2-2
v_call: TRBV7-3
d_call: NA
clone_size: NA
cdr3_aa: CASSPSPTGELFF
cdr3_nt: TGTGCCAGCAGCCCGTCTCCGACCGGGGAGCTGTTTTTT

cdr3_length: 11
j_call: TRBJ2-3
v_call: TRBV20-1
d_call: NA
clone_size: NA
cdr3_aa: CSALLSDTQYF
cdr3_nt: TGCAGTGCCTTGCTTTCAGATACGCAGTATTTT

cdr3_length: 15
j_call: TRBJ2-1
v_call: TRBV6-1
d_call: NA
clone_size: NA
cdr3_aa: CASTMGPGAYNEQFF
cdr3_nt: TGTGCCAGCACTATGGGCCCAGGGGCCTACAATGAGCAGTTCTTC

cdr3_length: 14
j_call: TRBJ2-1
v_call: TRBV5-8
d_call: NA
clone_size: few
cdr3_aa: CASSLESESNEQFF
cdr3_nt: TGTGCCAGCAGCTTGGAGTCCGAGAGCAATGAGCAGTTCTTC

cdr3_length: 12
j_call: TRBJ2-7
v_call: TRBV5-4
d_call: TRBD1
clone_size: NA
cdr3_aa: CASSWTGSEQYF
cdr3_nt: TGTGCCAGCAGCTGGACAGGGTCCGAGCAGTACTTC

cdr3_length: 16
j_call: TRBJ2-1
v_call: TRBV18
d_call: NA
clone_size: NA
cdr3_aa: CASSNTITGQGNEQFF
cdr3_nt: TGTGCCAGCTCCAACACCATCACAGGTCAAGGCAATGAGCAGTTCTTC

cdr3_length: 13
j_call: TRBJ2-5
v_call: TRBV5-4
d_call: TRBD1
clone_size: NA
cdr3_aa: CASSPDRQETQYF
cdr3_nt: TGTGCCAGCAGCCCGGACAGGCAAGAGACCCAGTACTTC

cdr3_length: 16
j_call: TRBJ2-5
v_call: TRBV2
d_call: TRBD1
clone_size: few
cdr3_aa: CASSPTRGRGQETQYF
cdr3_nt: TGTGCCAGCAGTCCAACCAGGGGGCGTGGGCAAGAGACCCAGTACTTC

cdr3_length: 15
j_call: TRBJ1-1
v_call: TRBV7-8
d_call: TRBD1
clone_size: NA
cdr3_aa: CASSLLTGENTEAFF
cdr3_nt: TGTGCCAGCAGCTTATTGACAGGGGAGAACACTGAAGCTTTCTTT

cdr3_length: 11
j_call: TRBJ1-1
v_call: TRBV21-1
d_call: NA
clone_size: medium-sized
cdr3_aa: CASSKEVEAFF
cdr3_nt: TGTGCCAGCAGCAAAGAAGTTGAAGCTTTCTTT

cdr3_length: 14
j_call: TRBJ1-6
v_call: TRBV7-2
d_call: NA
clone_size: NA
cdr3_aa: CASSLEVENSPLHF
cdr3_nt: TGTGCCAGCAGCTTAGAAGTCGAGAATTCACCCCTCCACTTT

cdr3_length: 13
j_call: TRBJ2-3
v_call: TRBV5-1
d_call: NA
clone_size: NA
cdr3_aa: CASSGLAGDTQYF
cdr3_nt: TGCGCCAGCAGTGGGCTAGCAGGGGATACGCAGTATTTT

cdr3_length: 15
j_call: TRBJ1-5
v_call: TRBV18
d_call: NA
clone_size: NA
cdr3_aa: CASSLGTLNNQPQHF
cdr3_nt: TGTGCCAGCTCACTGGGGACCCTAAACAATCAGCCCCAGCATTTT

cdr3_length: 14
j_call: TRBJ2-1
v_call: TRBV11-1
d_call: TRBD1
clone_size: NA
cdr3_aa: CASRTGLLYNEQFF
cdr3_nt: TGTGCCAGCAGGACAGGGCTCCTCTACAATGAGCAGTTCTTC

cdr3_length: 13
j_call: TRBJ1-1
v_call: TRBV7-3
d_call: NA
clone_size: NA
cdr3_aa: CASSLSMNTEAFF
cdr3_nt: TGTGCCAGCAGCTTATCTATGAACACTGAAGCTTTCTTT

cdr3_length: 13
j_call: TRBJ1-2
v_call: TRBV6-1
d_call: NA
clone_size: NA
cdr3_aa: CASSPSGRDGYTF
cdr3_nt: TGTGCCAGCTCCCCTTCCGGGCGGGATGGCTACACCTTC

cdr3_length: 13
j_call: TRBJ2-5
v_call: TRBV11-3
d_call: NA
clone_size: NA
cdr3_aa: CASSLTRGETQYF
cdr3_nt: TGTGCCAGCAGCTTAACGAGGGGGGAGACCCAGTACTTC

cdr3_length: 14
j_call: TRBJ2-3
v_call: TRBV5-6
d_call: TRBD2
clone_size: NA
cdr3_aa: CASSSLAGTDTQYF
cdr3_nt: TGTGCCAGCAGCTCTCTAGCGGGCACAGATACGCAGTATTTT

cdr3_length: 15
j_call: TRBJ2-2
v_call: TRBV5-1
d_call: NA
clone_size: NA
cdr3_aa: CASSLGPANTGELFF
cdr3_nt: TGCGCCAGCAGCTTGGGCCCGGCGAACACCGGGGAGCTGTTTTTT

cdr3_length: 14
j_call: TRBJ2-5
v_call: TRBV19
d_call: NA
clone_size: NA
cdr3_aa: CASSIGPDSGTQYF
cdr3_nt: TGTGCCAGTAGTATAGGGCCCGACAGTGGGACCCAGTACTTC

cdr3_length: 16
j_call: TRBJ1-1
v_call: TRBV6-1
d_call: TRBD1
clone_size: NA
cdr3_aa: CASSEWRQGEYTEAFF
cdr3_nt: TGTGCCAGCAGTGAATGGCGGCAGGGGGAGTACACTGAAGCTTTCTTT

cdr3_length: 14
j_call: TRBJ1-3
v_call: TRBV7-9
d_call: NA
clone_size: NA
cdr3_aa: CASSLGTEGNTIYF
cdr3_nt: TGTGCCAGCAGCTTAGGGACTGAAGGAAACACCATATATTTT

cdr3_length: 15
j_call: TRBJ2-5
v_call: TRBV28
d_call: TRBD2
clone_size: once
cdr3_aa: CASSLMSGGEGTQYF
cdr3_nt: TGTGCCAGCAGTTTAATGTCCGGCGGGGAGGGGACCCAGTACTTC

cdr3_length: 14
j_call: TRBJ1-5
v_call: TRBV5-4
d_call: TRBD1
clone_size: NA
cdr3_aa: CASSPDRGRGPQHF
cdr3_nt: TGTGCCAGCAGCCCGGACAGGGGGCGGGGGCCCCAGCATTTT

cdr3_length: 16
j_call: TRBJ2-3
v_call: TRBV5-1
d_call: TRBD2
clone_size: NA
cdr3_aa: CASSSGTSGVTDTQYF
cdr3_nt: TGCGCCAGCAGTTCTGGGACTAGCGGGGTCACAGATACGCAGTATTTT

cdr3_length: 15
j_call: TRBJ1-3
v_call: TRBV6-1
d_call: NA
clone_size: NA
cdr3_aa: CASRPHRASGNTIYF
cdr3_nt: TGTGCCAGCAGGCCTCACAGGGCTAGTGGAAACACCATATATTTT

cdr3_length: 11
j_call: TRBJ2-7
v_call: TRBV20-1
d_call: NA
clone_size: NA
cdr3_aa: CSAETSYEQYF
cdr3_nt: TGCAGTGCAGAGACGTCCTACGAGCAGTACTTC

cdr3_length: 14
j_call: TRBJ1-5
v_call: TRBV2
d_call: NA
clone_size: once
cdr3_aa: CASSVMVSPLPQHF
cdr3_nt: TGTGCCAGCAGTGTTATGGTGTCCCCTCTTCCCCAGCATTTT

cdr3_length: 14
j_call: TRBJ1-5
v_call: TRBV5-6
d_call: TRBD1
clone_size: NA
cdr3_aa: CASTVTGVDQPQHF
cdr3_nt: TGTGCCAGCACCGTAACAGGGGTCGATCAGCCCCAGCATTTT

cdr3_length: 17
j_call: TRBJ2-5
v_call: TRBV7-7
d_call: TRBD2
clone_size: NA
cdr3_aa: CASSLARRASGGETQYF
cdr3_nt: TGTGCTAGCAGCTTAGCGAGGCGGGCTAGCGGGGGTGAGACCCAGTACTTC

cdr3_length: 16
j_call: TRBJ1-1
v_call: TRBV7-9
d_call: NA
clone_size: NA
cdr3_aa: CASSLGAFGGDTEAFF
cdr3_nt: TGTGCCAGCAGCTTAGGTGCATTTGGGGGGGACACTGAAGCTTTCTTT

cdr3_length: 14
j_call: TRBJ1-3
v_call: TRBV5-5
d_call: NA
clone_size: few
cdr3_aa: CASSLSPTGNTIYF
cdr3_nt: TGTGCCAGCAGCTTGAGTCCTACTGGAAACACCATATATTTT

cdr3_length: 15
j_call: TRBJ2-5
v_call: TRBV6-6
d_call: TRBD1
clone_size: NA
cdr3_aa: CASRVGQGSGETQYF
cdr3_nt: TGTGCCAGCAGGGTAGGACAGGGGAGCGGAGAGACCCAGTACTTC

cdr3_length: 12
j_call: TRBJ1-1
v_call: TRBV29-1
d_call: NA
clone_size: NA
cdr3_aa: CSVVGGDTEAFF
cdr3_nt: TGCAGCGTTGTGGGGGGGGACACTGAAGCTTTCTTT

cdr3_length: 15
j_call: TRBJ1-2
v_call: TRBV2
d_call: NA
clone_size: few
cdr3_aa: CASRLNRDGGYGYTF
cdr3_nt: TGTGCCAGCAGGTTAAACCGGGACGGCGGCTATGGCTACACCTTC

cdr3_length: 13
j_call: TRBJ1-1
v_call: TRBV28
d_call: NA
clone_size: NA
cdr3_aa: CASSPDPPTEAFF
cdr3_nt: TGTGCCAGCAGTCCGGACCCCCCCACTGAAGCTTTCTTT

cdr3_length: 13
j_call: TRBJ1-4
v_call: TRBV15
d_call: NA
clone_size: NA
cdr3_aa: CATSRSPDEKLFF
cdr3_nt: TGTGCCACCAGCAGAAGTCCCGATGAAAAACTGTTTTTT

cdr3_length: 12
j_call: TRBJ1-5
v_call: TRBV28
d_call: NA
clone_size: NA
cdr3_aa: CASADWNQPQHF
cdr3_nt: TGTGCCAGCGCGGACTGGAATCAGCCCCAGCATTTT

cdr3_length: 14
j_call: TRBJ2-7
v_call: TRBV7-2
d_call: NA
clone_size: NA
cdr3_aa: CASSFDRTSYEQYF
cdr3_nt: TGTGCCAGCAGCTTTGACAGGACGTCCTACGAGCAGTACTTC

cdr3_length: 13
j_call: TRBJ2-1
v_call: TRBV7-2
d_call: TRBD2
clone_size: NA
cdr3_aa: CASRRGGLHGQFF
cdr3_nt: TGTGCCAGCAGGCGGGGGGGCCTTCATGGGCAGTTCTTC

cdr3_length: 14
j_call: TRBJ2-2
v_call: TRBV7-2
d_call: NA
clone_size: NA
cdr3_aa: CASRITTGTGELFF
cdr3_nt: TGTGCCAGCAGAATAACGACGGGCACCGGGGAGCTGTTTTTT

cdr3_length: 15
j_call: TRBJ2-5
v_call: TRBV5-1
d_call: NA
clone_size: NA
cdr3_aa: CASSFYQTGQETQYF
cdr3_nt: TGCGCCAGCAGCTTTTACCAGACAGGCCAAGAGACCCAGTACTTC

cdr3_length: 14
j_call: TRBJ1-2
v_call: TRBV12-2
d_call: NA
clone_size: few
cdr3_aa: CASRLAGRVEGYTF
cdr3_nt: TGTGCAAGTCGCTTAGCGGGAAGGGTTGAAGGCTACACCTTC

cdr3_length: 16
j_call: TRBJ2-2
v_call: TRBV7-2
d_call: TRBD2
clone_size: NA
cdr3_aa: CASSFISGGSNGELFF
cdr3_nt: TGTGCCAGCAGCTTTATTAGCGGGGGGAGTAACGGGGAGCTGTTTTTT

cdr3_length: 13
j_call: TRBJ1-6
v_call: TRBV2
d_call: NA
clone_size: once
cdr3_aa: CASRQEFNSPLHF
cdr3_nt: TGTGCCAGTCGACAGGAGTTTAATTCACCCCTCCACTTT

cdr3_length: 13
j_call: TRBJ2-7
v_call: TRBV2
d_call: NA
clone_size: NA
cdr3_aa: CASSVTFTGEQYF
cdr3_nt: TGTGCCAGCAGTGTGACCTTCACGGGGGAGCAGTACTTC

cdr3_length: 13
j_call: TRBJ1-1
v_call: TRBV11-2
d_call: NA
clone_size: NA
cdr3_aa: CASSLDPLTDPFF
cdr3_nt: TGTGCCAGCAGCTTAGATCCCCTGACAGATCCTTTCTTT

cdr3_length: 13
j_call: TRBJ2-5
v_call: TRBV6-1
d_call: NA
clone_size: NA
cdr3_aa: CASSEGRVETQYF
cdr3_nt: TGTGCCAGCAGTGAAGGTCGGGTTGAGACCCAGTACTTC